Below, 12 T cell receptor beta chains from the same sample are listed, as sequenced in a study of response to subunit inactivated influenza vaccine. TCRdb re-called the RT-PCR reads through MiXCR, storing one row per CDR3 protein. The repertoire has about 500,000 distinct CDR3 sequences, approximately 16% of them found once; the top ten carry approximately 3%. Material: CD4+ T cells sorted from PBMCs, obtained around 25 months after vaccination. Receptors were obtained from a man aged 50-75 years who received an inactivated influenza vaccine.

This chain joins TRBV20-1 and TRBJ2-7, with 7 bases fitting TRBD2. The CDR3 contains 15 residues. V lost 5 bases and J lost 2; bases outside the gene matches: 12. Germline V gene sequence: CDR1 DFQATT, CDR2 SNEGSKA (reference sequence). CDR3 nucleotide sequence: TGCAGTGCTCACTTCACGGGACTAACCACCTACGAGCAGTACTTC. Translation: CSAHFTGLTTYEQYF.

This clonotype showed up just a few times. J is TRBJ2-7 and V is TRBV10-1; no clear D. The germline gives CDR1 WNHNN, CDR2 SYGVQD (reference sequence). The CDR3 extends over 12 amino acids. V dropped 6 bases and J dropped 5 bases, with 11 bases sitting between them. The CDR3 DNA sequence: TGCGCCAGCAGCCGGCTAGAAAACGAGCAGTACTTC. It translates to CASSRLENEQYF.

This clonotype was seen many times. The rearrangement links TRBV20-1 to TRBJ2-1; the match to TRBD1 covers 8 bases. Germline V gene lookup returns CDR1 DFQATT and CDR2 SNEGSKA (reference sequence). The CDR3 has 16 amino acids. The junction had 9 bases not matched to a gene; V was cut back by 5 bases and J by 0 bases. DNA for the CDR3: TGCAGTGCTCCAGGACAGGGCCACTACTCCTACAATGAGCAGTTCTTC. Residues: CSAPGQGHYSYNEQFF.

The chain employs TRBV20-1 and TRBJ2-4; possible D gene TRBD1, 6 bases. The CDR3 has 13 amino acids. The germline CDR1 and CDR2 sequences are DFQATT and SNEGSKA (reference sequence). Trimming took 6 bases from V and 2 from J, leaving 11 bases between them. The CDR3 is CSAPQGSKNIQYF. DNA of the CDR3: TGCAGTGCCCCACAGGGTTCCAAAAACATTCAGTACTTC.

This clonotype was recorded a few times. The V call is TRBV9, the J call TRBJ1-1, with D unclear. Deletions cut 0 bases from V and 1 base from J, with 4 bases between. There are 13 residues in the CDR3. Germline CDR1 reads SGDLS; CDR2 reads YYNGEE. CDR3 region: CASSVEPNTEAFF. DNA for the CDR3: TGTGCCAGCAGCGTAGAACCGAACACTGAAGCTTTCTTT. Full variable domain (remainder filled in from reference TRBV9 and TRBJ1-1): DSGVTQTPKHLITATGQRVTLRCSPRSGDLSVYWYQQSLDQGLQFLIQYYNGEERAKGNILERFSAQQFPDLHSELNLSSLELGDSALYFCASSVEPNTEAFFGQGTRLTVV.

This clonotype was detected ten times or more. The chain couples TRBV20-1 to TRBJ2-3; TRBD2 matches 13 bases. There are 16 residues in the CDR3. V dropped 6 bases and J dropped 1; count of bases not matched to a gene: 7. Germline assignment: CDR1 DFQATT and CDR2 SNEGSKA (reference sequence). CDR3: CSASRTSGGRTDTQYF. CDR3 nucleotides: TGCAGTGCCTCCCGGACTAGCGGGGGCCGCACAGATACGCAGTATTTT.

This clonotype was seen at least ten times. The genes are TRBV12-3 or TRBV12-4 and TRBJ2-5; D is unresolved. V was shortened by 3 bases and J by 3 bases, with 5 bases between the two germline ends. CDR3 length: 12 amino acids. The DNA of the CDR3 is TGTGCCAGCAGTTTCCCCAAAGAGACCCAGTACTTC. Protein: CASSFPKETQYF.

There are a few counts of this clonotype. The rearrangement joins TRBV4-2 to TRBJ2-7; perhaps TRBD1 as D (6 bases). V dropped 3 bases and J dropped 2 bases, with 14 bases sitting between them. CDR3 length: 15 amino acids. Germline CDR1 reads LGHNA; CDR2 reads YNFKEQ. CDR3 in amino acids: CASSQAQGSAYEQYF. CDR3 nucleotide sequence: TGTGCCAGCAGCCAGGCACAGGGTAGTGCCTACGAGCAGTACTTC.

The rearrangement uses TRBV20-1 and TRBJ2-5, with D possibly matching TRBD1 (5 bases). The germline CDR1 and CDR2 sequences are DFQATT and SNEGSKA (reference sequence). CDR3 length: 15 amino acids. Trimming cost V 2 bases and J 2 bases, with 15 bases left between them. The CDR3 reads CSARTTIRQQETQYF. The CDR3 DNA sequence: TGCAGTGCTAGAACTACCATCCGACAGCAAGAGACCCAGTACTTC.

This clonotype was seen once. The chain carries TRBV2 and TRBJ2-1, with 8 bases aligning to TRBD2. The germline V gene encodes CDR1 SNHLY and CDR2 FYNNEI. The CDR3 totals 13 residues. Trimming removed 6 bases from V and 8 bases from J; junction bases left unmatched: 6. CDR3 region: CASRRGVGDEQFF. The CDR3 nucleotides read TGTGCCAGCAGGCGGGGGGTTGGGGATGAGCAGTTCTTC.

Ten or more counts support this clonotype. The rearrangement links TRBV18 to TRBJ2-5, with TRBD1 as a possible D gene (6 bases). CDR3 length equals 13 residues. Germline V gene data show CDR1 as KGHSH and CDR2 as LQKENI. Trimming took off 8 bases at V and 2 bases at J, with 12 bases between the two ends. CDR3: CASSPGTQETQYF. CDR3 nucleotides: TGTGCCAGCAGCCCCGGGACACAAGAGACCCAGTACTTC.

This chain uses TRBV12-3 or TRBV12-4 with TRBJ1-3; 7 nucleotides match TRBD1. After removal of 5 bases from V and 8 bases from J, the junction contained 6 bases not matched to a gene. This CDR3 is 13 amino acids long. CDR3 in amino acids: CASSVTGTDTIYF. The CDR3, as DNA: TGTGCCAGCAGTGTAACAGGGACAGACACCATATATTTT.